Following are 4 T cell receptor beta chains from one sample sequenced in a study of vaccination and CD4 T cells after COVID-19. TCRdb reprocessed the PCR reads via MiXCR and lists one record per CDR3 protein. The data contain tens of thousands of distinct CDR3 sequences, roughly 56% of them singletons. The sequencing here drew on CD4+ T cells from blood, taken before SARS-CoV-2 vaccination. These receptors came from a human donor who had recovered from COVID-19.

The chain links TRBV20-1 to TRBJ2-5; D is unclear. The germline gives CDR1 DFQATT, CDR2 SNEGSKA (reference sequence). The germline V and J ends were trimmed by 4 bases and 5 bases, with 8 bases remaining between them. The CDR3 consists of 11 residues. The CDR3 is CSANQRETQYF. The CDR3 DNA is TGCAGTGCTAACCAACGGGAGACCCAGTACTTC.

V and J are TRBV5-1 and TRBJ1-1; D unclear. V was shortened by 0 bases and J by 0 bases, with 9 bases between the two germline ends. CDR1 SGHRS and CDR2 YFSETQ come from the germline V gene. The CDR3 totals 15 residues. CDR3 in DNA: TGCGCCAGCAGCTTGGACGCAGTCATGAACACTGAAGCTTTCTTT. It encodes CASSLDAVMNTEAFF.

The chain combines TRBV2 with TRBJ2-5; possibly TRBD2 for D (5 bases). With 10 bases removed from V and 6 bases from J, the gap between germline ends came to 18 bases. The CDR3 loop spans 13 amino acids. Germline CDR1 SNHLY, CDR2 FYNNEI. DNA of the CDR3: TGTGCCACAAATCCGGGGTCCTCCCAGACCCAGTACTTC. Translation gives CATNPGSSQTQYF.

V gene TRBV7-8 combines with J gene TRBJ1-5; TRBD1 might be the D (5 bases). Trimming removed 0 bases at V and 6 bases at J, with 12 bases between. This CDR3 is 15 amino acids long. Germline values: CDR1 SGHVS, CDR2 FQNEAQ. CDR3 region: CASSLAGQVSQPQHF. The CDR3 region has the DNA TGTGCCAGCAGCTTAGCGGGGCAGGTGAGTCAGCCCCAGCATTTT.